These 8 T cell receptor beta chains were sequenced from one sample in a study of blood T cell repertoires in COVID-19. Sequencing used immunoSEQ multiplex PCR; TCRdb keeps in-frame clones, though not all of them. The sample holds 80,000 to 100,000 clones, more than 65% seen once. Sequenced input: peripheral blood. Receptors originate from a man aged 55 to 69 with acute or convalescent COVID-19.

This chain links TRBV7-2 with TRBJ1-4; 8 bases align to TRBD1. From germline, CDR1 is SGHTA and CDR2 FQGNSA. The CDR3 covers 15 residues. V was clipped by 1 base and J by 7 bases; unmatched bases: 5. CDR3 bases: TGTGCCAGCAGCTTAGGATCAGGGGGCGGTGAAAAACTGTTTTTT. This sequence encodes CASSLGSGGGEKLFF.

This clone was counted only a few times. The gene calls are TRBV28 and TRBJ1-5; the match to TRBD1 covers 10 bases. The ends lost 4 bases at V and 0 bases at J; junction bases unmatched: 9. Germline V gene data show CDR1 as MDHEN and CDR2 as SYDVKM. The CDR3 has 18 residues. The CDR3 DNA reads TGTGCCAGCAGTTCCTTGGACAGGGGGAAATATAGCAATCAGCCCCAGCATTTT. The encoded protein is CASSSLDRGKYSNQPQHF.

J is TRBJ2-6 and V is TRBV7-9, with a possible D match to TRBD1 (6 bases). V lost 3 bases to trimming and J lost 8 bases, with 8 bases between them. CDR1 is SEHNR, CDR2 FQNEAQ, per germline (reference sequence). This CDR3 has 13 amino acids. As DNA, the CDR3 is TGTGCCAGCAGCTTCAGGGACACCAACGTCCTGACTTTC. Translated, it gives CASSFRDTNVLTF.

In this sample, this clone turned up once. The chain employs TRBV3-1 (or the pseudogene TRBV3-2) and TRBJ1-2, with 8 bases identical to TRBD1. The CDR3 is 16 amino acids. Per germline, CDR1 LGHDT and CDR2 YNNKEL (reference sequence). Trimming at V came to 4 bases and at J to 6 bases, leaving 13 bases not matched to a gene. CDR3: CASSPHPRGRVDGYTF. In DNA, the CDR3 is TGTGCCAGCAGCCCTCACCCCAGGGGGCGAGTGGATGGCTACACCTTC.

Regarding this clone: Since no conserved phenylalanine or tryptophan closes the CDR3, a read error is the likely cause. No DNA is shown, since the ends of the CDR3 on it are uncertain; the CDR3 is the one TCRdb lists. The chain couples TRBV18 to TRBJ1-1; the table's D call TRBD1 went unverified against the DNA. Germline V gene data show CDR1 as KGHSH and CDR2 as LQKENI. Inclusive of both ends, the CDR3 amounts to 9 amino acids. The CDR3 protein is CAIDRDRGG.

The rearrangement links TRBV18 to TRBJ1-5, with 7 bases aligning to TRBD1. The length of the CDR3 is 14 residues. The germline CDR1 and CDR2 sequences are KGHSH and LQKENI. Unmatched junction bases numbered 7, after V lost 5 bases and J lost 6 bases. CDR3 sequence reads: CASSTTGVAQPQHF. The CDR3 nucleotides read TGTGCCAGCTCAACTACAGGGGTGGCTCAGCCCCAGCATTTT. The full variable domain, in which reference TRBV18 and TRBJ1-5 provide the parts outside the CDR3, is NAGVMQNPRHLVRRRGQEARLRCSPMKGHSHVYWYRQLPEEGLKFMVYLQKENIIDESGMPKERFSAEFPKEGPSILRIQQVVRGDSAAYFCASSTTGVAQPQHFGDGTRLSIL.

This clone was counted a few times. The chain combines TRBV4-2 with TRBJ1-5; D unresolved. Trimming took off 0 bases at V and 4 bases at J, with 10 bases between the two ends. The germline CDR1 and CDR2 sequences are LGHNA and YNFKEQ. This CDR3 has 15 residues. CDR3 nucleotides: TGTGCCAGCAGCCAAGACGGGAGGGCGAATCAGCCCCAGCATTTT. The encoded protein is CASSQDGRANQPQHF.

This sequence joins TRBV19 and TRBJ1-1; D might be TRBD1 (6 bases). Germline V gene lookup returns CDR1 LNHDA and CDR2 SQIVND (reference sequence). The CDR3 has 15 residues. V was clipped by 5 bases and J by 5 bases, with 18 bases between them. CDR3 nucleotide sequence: TGTGCCAGTAGTGCCAGGACAGCTGGAATGACTGAAGCTTTCTTT. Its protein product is CASSARTAGMTEAFF.